This T cell receptor beta chain is drawn from a study of memory CD4+ T cells and cytomegalovirus serostatus. Study-wide background: Healthy Belgian adult donors included roughly ten CMV-positive and some 25 CMV-negative people.

The protocol was immunoSEQ multiplex PCR, while the TCRdb copy is restricted to in-frame clones and leaves out a portion. The table includes 55,000 to 80,000 clones, more than 75% detected once. Comment on this clone: What it recognizes is unknown.

Study-wide points: Median bootstrapped AUC for CMV status was around 0.96 originally, roughly 0.92 US-trained.

Between the trimmed V and J ends, which lost 5 bases and 0 bases, there was a span of 12 bases. Germline CDR1 SNHLY, CDR2 FYNNEI. This CDR3 is 15 amino acids long. Single viable CD3+CD4+CD8-CD45RO+ cells were sorted as the memory CD4+ T cells. Input material: memory CD4+ T cells from blood. The TCR sequence derives from an adult in good health and CMV-seropositive. The chain couples TRBV2 to TRBJ2-3, with D perhaps matching TRBD2 (6 bases). DNA for the CDR3: TGTGCCAGCAGTTGGGGCGGGGAGAGCACAGATACGCAGTATTTT. This sequence encodes CASSWGGESTDTQYF. The full variable domain, in which reference TRBV2 and TRBJ2-3 provide the parts outside the CDR3, is EPEVTQTPSHQVTQMGQEVILRCVPISNHLYFYWYRQILGQKVEFLVSFYNNEISEKSEIFDDQFSVERPDGSNFTLKIRSTKLEDSAMYFCASSWGGESTDTQYFGPGTRLTVL.